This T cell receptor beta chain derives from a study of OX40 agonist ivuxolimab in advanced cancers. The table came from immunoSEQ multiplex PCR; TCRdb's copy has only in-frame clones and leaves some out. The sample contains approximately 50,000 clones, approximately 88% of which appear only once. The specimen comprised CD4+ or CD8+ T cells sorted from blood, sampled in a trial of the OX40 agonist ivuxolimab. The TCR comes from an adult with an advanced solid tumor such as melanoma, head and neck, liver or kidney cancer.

The CDR3 sequence is CASSLFQKPQHF. The CDR3 DNA follows: TGTGCCAGCAGTTTATTTCAGAAGCCCCAGCATTTT. This chain joins TRBV28 and TRBJ1-5; the D is unclear. Between the trimmed V and J ends, which lost 1 base and 8 bases, there was a span of 6 bases. Germline V CDR1 and CDR2: MDHEN, SYDVKM. The CDR3 runs 12 residues.